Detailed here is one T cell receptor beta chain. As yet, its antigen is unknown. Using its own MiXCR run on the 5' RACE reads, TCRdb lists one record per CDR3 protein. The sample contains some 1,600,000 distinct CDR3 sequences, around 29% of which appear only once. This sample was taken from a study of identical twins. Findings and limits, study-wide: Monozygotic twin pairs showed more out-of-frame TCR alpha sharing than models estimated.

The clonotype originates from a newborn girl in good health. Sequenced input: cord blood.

CDR3 nucleotide sequence: TGCAGTGCTAGGGGGGACGACAAATTCACAGATACGCAGTATTTT. Its protein is CSARGDDKFTDTQYF. The chain is built from TRBV20-1 and TRBJ2-3; D is perhaps TRBD1 or TRBD2 (5 bases each). The CDR3 length is 15 residues. Germline CDR1 reads DFQATT; CDR2 reads SNEGSKA (reference sequence). V was shortened by 3 bases and J by 2 bases, with 15 bases between the two germline ends.